Listed below are T cell receptor beta chains from one sample, sequenced in a study of T-cell reconstitution after alpha-beta-depleted transplantation in children. MiXCR, applied by TCRdb to the PCR reads, yields one record per CDR3 protein. Of hundreds of thousands of distinct CDR3 sequences listed, roughly 15% are singletons. This material consisted of PBMCs, mostly from graft donor cells, taken 360 days after TCRalphabeta/CD19-depleted stem cell transplant. These receptors were taken from a male patient between 2 and 10 years old who had a stem cell transplant for acute lymphoblastic leukemia, so the T cells may come from the graft donor. Each CDR3 is given with its conserved first and last residue.

j_gene: TRBJ2-7
v_gene: TRBV6-5
CDR3aa: CASSSPDRYAYEQYF

j_gene: TRBJ2-3
v_gene: TRBV7-2
CDR3aa: CASSLVRGRADTQYF

j_gene: TRBJ1-2
v_gene: TRBV4-2
CDR3aa: CASSQESRNYGYTF

j_gene: TRBJ2-3
v_gene: TRBV12-3/TRBV12-4
CDR3aa: CASSWFRAYSTDTQYF

j_gene: TRBJ2-7
v_gene: TRBV12-3/TRBV12-4
CDR3aa: CASSLGLIDYEQYF

j_gene: TRBJ2-1
v_gene: TRBV4-1
CDR3aa: CASSHVVGLPHNEQFF

j_gene: TRBJ2-1
v_gene: TRBV7-9
CDR3aa: CASSRPPGLAGVGQFF

j_gene: TRBJ2-1
v_gene: TRBV4-2
CDR3aa: CASREAGGYNEQFF

j_gene: TRBJ2-3
v_gene: TRBV24-1
CDR3aa: CATARSPTDTQYF

j_gene: TRBJ1-6
v_gene: TRBV5-6
CDR3aa: CASSGSFSSPLHF

j_gene: TRBJ2-1
v_gene: TRBV4-3
CDR3aa: CASSRERGPSENNEQFF

j_gene: TRBJ1-5
v_gene: TRBV6-2/TRBV6-3
CDR3aa: CASSYGSGWGNQPQHF

j_gene: TRBJ1-2
v_gene: TRBV3-1
CDR3aa: CASSQDRAGTYGYTF

j_gene: TRBJ1-6
v_gene: TRBV20-1
CDR3aa: CSAPTVGQISYNSPLHF

j_gene: TRBJ2-3
v_gene: TRBV12-3/TRBV12-4
CDR3aa: CASSRTSGIGTTDTQYF

j_gene: TRBJ2-3
v_gene: TRBV24-1
CDR3aa: CATSDFDSPTDTQYF

j_gene: TRBJ2-5
v_gene: TRBV12-3/TRBV12-4
CDR3aa: CASSLMGAQETQYF

j_gene: TRBJ2-1
v_gene: TRBV12-3/TRBV12-4
CDR3aa: CASSLLASGTNEQFF

j_gene: TRBJ1-2
v_gene: TRBV6-1
CDR3aa: CASSGTGISNYGYTF

j_gene: TRBJ2-1
v_gene: TRBV5-1
CDR3aa: CASSLGQPWDEQFF

j_gene: TRBJ1-2
v_gene: TRBV10-3
CDR3aa: CAISERGVDSYTF

j_gene: TRBJ2-2
v_gene: TRBV10-2
CDR3aa: CASVSGQPNTGELFF

j_gene: TRBJ2-5
v_gene: TRBV6-5
CDR3aa: CASSYGAGQVHQETQYF